This TCR beta chain was identified in a study of T cell responses to AZD1222 COVID-19 vaccine. Study outcomes and limitations: Most donors were white British and more were female, and clonal diversity was possibly underestimated. Increased Spike-specific TCR breadth and depth were observed after two AZD1222 doses.

There are 20 residues in the CDR3. As concerns this clone: As yet, its antigen is unknown.

TCRdb's copy holds only in-frame clones and misses some; the assay was immunoSEQ multiplex PCR. The sample carries approximately 110,000 clones, around 90% recorded once. This TCR was recovered from an adult in good health. Sample: peripheral blood, taken on day 0 of AZD1222 vaccination. The rearrangement links TRBV21-1 to TRBJ2-3; the D call in the table, TRBD2, was not verified against the DNA. TRBV21-1 is designated a pseudogene. The CDR3 DNA follows: TGTGCCAGCAGCAAAGAGGGAGCAGGAAAGTTACTAGCGAGCACAGATACGCAGTATTTT. As protein: CASSKEGAGKLLASTDTQYF.